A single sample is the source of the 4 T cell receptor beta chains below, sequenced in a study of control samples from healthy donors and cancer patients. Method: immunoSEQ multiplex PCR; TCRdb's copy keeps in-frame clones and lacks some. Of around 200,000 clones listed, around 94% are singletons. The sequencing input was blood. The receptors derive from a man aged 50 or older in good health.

In DNA, the CDR3 is TGTGCCAGCACCGGGCGGGGGCCCTACAATGAGCAGTTCTTC. Translation gives CASTGRGPYNEQFF. The chain joins TRBV2 to TRBJ2-1; tentatively, D is TRBD2 (7 bases). The CDR3 spans 14 residues. The V end lost 7 bases, the J end lost 2 bases, and 12 bases lay between the germline ends. Germline loops: CDR1 SNHLY, CDR2 FYNNEI.

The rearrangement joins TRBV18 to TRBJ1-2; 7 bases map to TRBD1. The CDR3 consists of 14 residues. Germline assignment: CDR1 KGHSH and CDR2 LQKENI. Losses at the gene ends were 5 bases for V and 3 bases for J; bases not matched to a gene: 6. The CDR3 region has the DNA TGTGCCAGCTCAGAACAGGGGTACGACTATGGCTACACCTTC. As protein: CASSEQGYDYGYTF.

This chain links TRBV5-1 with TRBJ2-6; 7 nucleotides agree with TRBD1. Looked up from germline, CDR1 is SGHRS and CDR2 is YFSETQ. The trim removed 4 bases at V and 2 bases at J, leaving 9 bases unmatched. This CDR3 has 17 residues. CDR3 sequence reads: CASSRGQLSTGANVLTF. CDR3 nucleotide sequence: TGCGCCAGCAGCCGGGGACAGTTGTCAACTGGGGCCAACGTCCTGACTTTC.

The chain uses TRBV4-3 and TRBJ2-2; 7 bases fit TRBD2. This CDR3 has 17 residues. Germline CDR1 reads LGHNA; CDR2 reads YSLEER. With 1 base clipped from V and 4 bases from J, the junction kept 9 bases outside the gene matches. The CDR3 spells CASSQVLGGKVTGELFF. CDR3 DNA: TGCGCCAGCAGCCAAGTGCTCGGGGGGAAGGTCACCGGGGAGCTGTTTTTT.